Shown below are 3 T cell receptor beta chains from a single sample sequenced in a study of neurological immune-mediated disorders. TCRdb recomputed calls from the 5' RACE reads with MiXCR, one row per CDR3 protein. Of fewer than 85,000 distinct CDR3 sequences listed, roughly 15% are singletons. Input material: PBMCs. All receptors come from a woman aged 40-49 years in good health.

At least ten counts were recorded for this clonotype. The V call is TRBV14, the J call TRBJ2-5, with D possibly TRBD1 on 5 matching bases. Germline assignment: CDR1 SGHDN and CDR2 FVKESK. There are 16 residues in the CDR3. Trimming pared 0 bases from V and 2 bases from J, leaving 13 bases between. As DNA, the CDR3 is TGTGCCAGCAGCCAAGAAGACAGCACCTTACAAGAGACCCAGTACTTC. Translated: CASSQEDSTLQETQYF.

This clonotype was observed at least ten times. The chain recombines TRBV5-1 with TRBJ1-5; a weak D match, TRBD1 (5 bases). The V gene's germline CDR1 is SGHRS and CDR2 YFSETQ. V lost 0 bases and J 7 bases, leaving 14 bases between the germline ends. The CDR3 totals 15 residues. The CDR3 reads CASSLDGGEGQPQHF. CDR3 nucleotide sequence: TGCGCCAGCAGCTTGGATGGGGGAGAGGGGCAGCCCCAGCATTTT.

This clonotype came up many times. V gene TRBV7-2 combines with J gene TRBJ2-1, with D maybe TRBD2 (6 bases). Looked up from germline, CDR1 is SGHTA and CDR2 is FQGNSA. Between the trimmed V and J ends, which lost 1 base and 6 bases, there was a span of 10 bases. The length of the CDR3 is 14 residues. CDR3: CASSLVPGGNEQFF. CDR3 nucleotides: TGTGCCAGCAGCTTAGTCCCCGGGGGCAATGAGCAGTTCTTC. Filled out from reference TRBV7-2 and TRBJ2-1, the complete variable domain reads GAGVSQSPSNKVTEKGKDVELRCDPISGHTALYWYRQSLGQGLEFLIYFQGNSAPDKSGLPSDRFSAERTGGSVSTLTIQRTQQEDSAVYLCASSLVPGGNEQFFGPGTRLTVL.